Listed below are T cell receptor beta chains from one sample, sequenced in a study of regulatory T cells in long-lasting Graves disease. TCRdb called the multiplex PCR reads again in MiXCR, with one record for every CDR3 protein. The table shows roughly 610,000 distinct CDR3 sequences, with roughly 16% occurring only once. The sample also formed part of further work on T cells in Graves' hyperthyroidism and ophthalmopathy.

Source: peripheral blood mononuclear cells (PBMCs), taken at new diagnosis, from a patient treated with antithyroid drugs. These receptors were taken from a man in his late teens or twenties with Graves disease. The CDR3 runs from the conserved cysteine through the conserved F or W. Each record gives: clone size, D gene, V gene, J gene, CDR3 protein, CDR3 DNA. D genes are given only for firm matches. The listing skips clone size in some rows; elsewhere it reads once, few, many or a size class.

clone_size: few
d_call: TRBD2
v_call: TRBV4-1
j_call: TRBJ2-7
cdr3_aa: CASSLQATSGRYEQYF
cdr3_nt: TGCGCCAGCAGCCTACAAGCGACTAGCGGGAGATACGAGCAGTACTTC

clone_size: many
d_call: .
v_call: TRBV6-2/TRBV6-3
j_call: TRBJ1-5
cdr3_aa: CASSEVSSNQPQHF
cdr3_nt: TGTGCCAGCAGTGAAGTTAGCAGCAATCAGCCCCAGCATTTT

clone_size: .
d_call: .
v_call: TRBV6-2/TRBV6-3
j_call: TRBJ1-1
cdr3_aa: CARQGGGTEAFF
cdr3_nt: TGTGCCAGGCAGGGTGGGGGGACTGAAGCTTTCTTT

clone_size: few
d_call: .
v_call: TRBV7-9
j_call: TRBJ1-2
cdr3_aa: CASSLDRAIYGYTF
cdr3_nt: TGTGCCAGCAGCTTAGACAGGGCGATCTATGGCTACACCTTC

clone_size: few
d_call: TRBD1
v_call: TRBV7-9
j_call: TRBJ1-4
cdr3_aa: CASSQGQGDPEKLFF
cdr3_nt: TGTGCCAGCAGCCAGGGACAGGGGGACCCTGAAAAACTGTTTTTT

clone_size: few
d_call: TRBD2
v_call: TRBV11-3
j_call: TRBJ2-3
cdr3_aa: CASSQGLAGGLTDTQYF
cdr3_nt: TGTGCCAGCAGCCAAGGGCTAGCGGGAGGGCTAACAGATACGCAGTATTTT

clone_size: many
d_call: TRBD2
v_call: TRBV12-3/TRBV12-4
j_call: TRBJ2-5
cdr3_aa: CASSSVAGGEETQYF
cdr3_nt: TGTGCCAGCAGTTCTGTAGCGGGAGGAGAAGAGACCCAGTACTTC

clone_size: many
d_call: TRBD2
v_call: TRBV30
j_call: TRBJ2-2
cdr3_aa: CAWSVLAGGTGELFF
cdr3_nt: TGTGCCTGGAGTGTACTAGCGGGAGGCACCGGGGAGCTGTTTTTT

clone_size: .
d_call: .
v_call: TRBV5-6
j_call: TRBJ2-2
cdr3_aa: CASSLDYGPNTGELFF
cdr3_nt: TGTGCCAGCAGCTTGGATTACGGTCCGAACACCGGGGAGCTGTTTTTT

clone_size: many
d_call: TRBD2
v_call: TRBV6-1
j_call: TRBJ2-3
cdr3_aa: CASLYGTSGRVTDTQYF
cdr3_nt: TGTGCCAGCCTGTACGGGACTAGCGGGAGGGTCACAGATACGCAGTATTTT

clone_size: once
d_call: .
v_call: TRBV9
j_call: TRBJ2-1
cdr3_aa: CASSLLTYNEQFF
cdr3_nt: TGTGCCAGCAGCCTCCTTACCTACAATGAGCAGTTCTTC

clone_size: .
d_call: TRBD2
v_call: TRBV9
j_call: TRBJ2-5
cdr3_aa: CASSARTSIGQETQYF
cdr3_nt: TGTGCCAGCAGCGCCCGGACTAGCATTGGGCAAGAGACCCAGTACTTC

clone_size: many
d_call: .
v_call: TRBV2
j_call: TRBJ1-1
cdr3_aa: CASLPREPEAFF
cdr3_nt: TGTGCCAGCCTCCCCAGGGAACCTGAAGCTTTCTTT

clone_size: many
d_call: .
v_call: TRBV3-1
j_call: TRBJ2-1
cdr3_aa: CASSSGAYDPYNEQFF
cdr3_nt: TGTGCCAGCAGCTCGGGGGCCTACGACCCCTACAATGAGCAGTTCTTC

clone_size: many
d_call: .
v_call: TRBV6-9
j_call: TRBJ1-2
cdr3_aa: CASSYGGSNGYTF
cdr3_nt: TGTGCCAGCAGTTACGGGGGTTCGAATGGCTACACCTTC

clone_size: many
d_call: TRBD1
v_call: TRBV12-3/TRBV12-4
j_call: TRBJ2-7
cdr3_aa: CASSFRNRGRYEQYF
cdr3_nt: TGTGCCAGCAGCTTCAGAAACAGGGGGCGATACGAGCAGTACTTC

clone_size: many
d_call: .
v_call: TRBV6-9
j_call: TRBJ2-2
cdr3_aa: CASSSLVGTGELFF
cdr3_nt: TGTGCCAGCAGTTCCCTAGTGGGAACCGGGGAGCTGTTTTTT

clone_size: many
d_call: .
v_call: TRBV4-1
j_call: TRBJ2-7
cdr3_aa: CASSQGRGSSYEQYF
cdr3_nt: TGCGCCAGCAGCCAAGGCCGTGGAAGCTCCTACGAGCAGTACTTC

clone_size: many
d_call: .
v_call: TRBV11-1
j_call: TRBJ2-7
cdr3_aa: CASSLGTRPSEQYF
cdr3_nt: TGTGCCAGCAGCTTAGGTACAAGGCCTTCCGAGCAGTACTTC

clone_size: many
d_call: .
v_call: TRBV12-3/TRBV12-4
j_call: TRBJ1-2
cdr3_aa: CASSPLRRTFMDYGYTF
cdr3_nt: TGTGCCAGCAGTCCACTTAGGCGGACGTTTATGGACTATGGCTACACCTTC

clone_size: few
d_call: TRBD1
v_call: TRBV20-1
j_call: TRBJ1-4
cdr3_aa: CSARVIQGGSGLFF
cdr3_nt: TGCAGTGCTAGAGTAATACAGGGGGGTAGCGGACTGTTTTTT

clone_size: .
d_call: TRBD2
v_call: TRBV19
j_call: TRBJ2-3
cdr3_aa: CASRKGLAPDTQYF
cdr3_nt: TGTGCCAGTAGGAAAGGACTAGCGCCAGATACGCAGTATTTT

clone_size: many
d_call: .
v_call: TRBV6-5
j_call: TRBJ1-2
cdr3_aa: CASSYGENYGYTF
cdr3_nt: TGTGCCAGCAGTTACGGAGAGAACTATGGCTACACCTTC

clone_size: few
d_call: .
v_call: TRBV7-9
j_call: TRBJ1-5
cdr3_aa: CASRPTGSSSDQPQHF
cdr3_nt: TGTGCCAGCAGGCCCACAGGGAGTAGTTCGGATCAGCCCCAGCATTTT

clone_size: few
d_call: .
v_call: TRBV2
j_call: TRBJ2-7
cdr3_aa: CASQGAGYEQYF
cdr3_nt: TGTGCCAGCCAGGGAGCAGGGTACGAGCAGTACTTC

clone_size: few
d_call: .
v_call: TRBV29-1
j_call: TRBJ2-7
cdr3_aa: CSVGRAGYEQYF
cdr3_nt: TGCAGCGTTGGACGGGCGGGTTACGAGCAGTACTTC

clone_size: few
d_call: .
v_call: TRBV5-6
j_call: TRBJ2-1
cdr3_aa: CASSFARKRGYNEQFF
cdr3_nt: TGTGCCAGCAGCTTCGCCCGGAAGAGAGGCTACAATGAGCAGTTCTTC

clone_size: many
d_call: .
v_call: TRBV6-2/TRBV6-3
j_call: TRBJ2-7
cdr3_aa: CASSDQVNSYEQYF
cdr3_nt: TGTGCCAGCAGTGATCAGGTAAACTCCTACGAGCAGTACTTC

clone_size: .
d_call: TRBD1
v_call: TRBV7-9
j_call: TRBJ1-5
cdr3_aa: CASSARQGNQPQHF
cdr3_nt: TGCGCCAGCAGCGCTAGACAGGGGAATCAGCCCCAGCATTTT

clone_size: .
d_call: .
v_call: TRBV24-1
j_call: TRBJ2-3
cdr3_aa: CATKGAGGTDTQYF
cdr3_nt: TGTGCCACCAAGGGGGCGGGAGGCACAGATACGCAGTATTTT

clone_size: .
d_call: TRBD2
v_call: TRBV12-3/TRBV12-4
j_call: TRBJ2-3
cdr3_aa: CASSFDQGWEREGQRDTQYF
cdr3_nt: TGTGCCAGCAGTTTCGATCAGGGGTGGGAGCGGGAGGGCCAAAGAGATACGCAGTATTTT

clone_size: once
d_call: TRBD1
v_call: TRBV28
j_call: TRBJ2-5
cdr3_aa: CASRTGGDRTQYF
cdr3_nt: TGTGCCAGCAGAACAGGGGGCGACCGGACCCAGTACTTC

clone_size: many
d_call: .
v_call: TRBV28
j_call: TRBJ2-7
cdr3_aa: CATLPPIGAASYEQYF
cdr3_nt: TGTGCCACCCTCCCCCCCATCGGAGCGGCCTCCTACGAGCAGTACTTC

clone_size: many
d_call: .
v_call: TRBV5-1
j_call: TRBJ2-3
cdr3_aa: CASSFSTDTQYF
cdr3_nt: TGTGCCAGCAGCTTCAGCACAGATACGCAGTATTTT

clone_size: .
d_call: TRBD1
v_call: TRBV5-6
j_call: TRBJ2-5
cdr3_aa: CASSEGGTGWETQYF
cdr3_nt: TGTGCCAGCAGCGAAGGCGGGACAGGGTGGGAGACCCAGTACTTC

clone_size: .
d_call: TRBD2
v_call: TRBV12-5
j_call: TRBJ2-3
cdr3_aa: CASGLGASGGITDTQYF
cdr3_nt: TGTGCTAGTGGTTTGGGGGCTAGCGGGGGCATCACAGATACGCAGTATTTT

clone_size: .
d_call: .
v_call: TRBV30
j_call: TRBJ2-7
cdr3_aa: CAWDRDGALYEQYF
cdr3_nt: TGTGCCTGGGACCGGGACGGAGCCCTGTATGAGCAGTACTTC

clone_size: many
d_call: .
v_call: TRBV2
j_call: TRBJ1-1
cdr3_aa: CASRITELSTEAFF
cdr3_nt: TGTGCCAGCAGAATAACAGAATTGAGCACTGAAGCTTTCTTT

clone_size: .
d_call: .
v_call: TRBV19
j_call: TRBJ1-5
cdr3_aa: CASSKGDQPQHF
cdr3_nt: TGTGCCAGTAGTAAGGGAGATCAGCCCCAGCATTTT

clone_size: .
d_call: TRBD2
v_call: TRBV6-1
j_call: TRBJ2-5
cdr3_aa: CASTGTSGTRGGETQYF
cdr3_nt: TGTGCCAGCACCGGGACTAGCGGGACCAGGGGCGGAGAGACCCAGTACTTC

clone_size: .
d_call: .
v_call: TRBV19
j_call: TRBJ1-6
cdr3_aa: CASALGRENSPLHF
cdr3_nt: TGTGCCAGTGCCCTTGGACGGGAGAATTCACCCCTCCACTTT

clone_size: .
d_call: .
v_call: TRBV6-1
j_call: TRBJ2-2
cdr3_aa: CASSNVWGSNTGELFF
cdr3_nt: TGTGCCAGCAGTAATGTGTGGGGGTCGAACACCGGGGAGCTGTTTTTT

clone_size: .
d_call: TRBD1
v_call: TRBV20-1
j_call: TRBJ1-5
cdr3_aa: CSAPEGDRNTYSNQPQHF
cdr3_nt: TGCAGTGCTCCAGAGGGGGACAGGAATACCTATAGCAATCAGCCCCAGCATTTT

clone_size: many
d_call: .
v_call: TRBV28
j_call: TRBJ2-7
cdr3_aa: CASSLDGAGGIPYEQYF
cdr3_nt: TGTGCCAGCAGTTTAGATGGGGCAGGGGGGATCCCCTACGAGCAGTACTTC

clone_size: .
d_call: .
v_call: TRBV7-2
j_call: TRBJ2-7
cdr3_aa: CASSQNRARSSYEQYF
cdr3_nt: TGTGCCAGCAGCCAAAACAGGGCGAGGAGCTCCTACGAGCAGTACTTC

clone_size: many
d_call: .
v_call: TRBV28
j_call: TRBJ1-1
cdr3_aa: CASSSTELKNTEAFF
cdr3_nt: TGTGCCAGCAGTTCGACAGAGCTAAAGAACACTGAAGCTTTCTTT

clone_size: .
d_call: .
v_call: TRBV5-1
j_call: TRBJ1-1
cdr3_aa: CASSLWTENTEAFF
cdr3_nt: TGCGCCAGCAGCCTCTGGACAGAGAACACTGAAGCTTTCTTT

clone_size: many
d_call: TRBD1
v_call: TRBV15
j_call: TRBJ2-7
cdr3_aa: CATSGTGGGGYEQYF
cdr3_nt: TGTGCCACCAGCGGAACAGGGGGAGGTGGCTACGAGCAGTACTTC

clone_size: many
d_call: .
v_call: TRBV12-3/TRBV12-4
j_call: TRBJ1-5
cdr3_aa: CASRGGGFGQPQHF
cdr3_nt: TGTGCCAGCAGGGGGGGGGGGTTCGGTCAGCCCCAGCATTTT

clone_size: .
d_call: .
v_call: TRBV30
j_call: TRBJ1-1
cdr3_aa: CAGGDTEAFF
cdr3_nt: TGTGCGGGGGGTGACACTGAAGCTTTCTTT

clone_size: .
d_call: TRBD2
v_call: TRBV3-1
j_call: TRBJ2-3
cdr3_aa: CASSRGTSGLKGTDTQYF
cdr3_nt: TGTGCCAGCAGCCGAGGGACTAGCGGACTCAAGGGGACAGATACGCAGTATTTT

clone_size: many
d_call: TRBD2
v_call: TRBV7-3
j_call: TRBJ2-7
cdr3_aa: CASSYEAGGGYEQYF
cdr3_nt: TGTGCCAGCAGCTACGAAGCGGGAGGGGGATACGAGCAGTACTTC

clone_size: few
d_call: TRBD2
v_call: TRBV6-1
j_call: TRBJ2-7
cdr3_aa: CATGGGPYEQYF
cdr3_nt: TGTGCCACCGGGGGGGGCCCCTACGAGCAGTACTTC

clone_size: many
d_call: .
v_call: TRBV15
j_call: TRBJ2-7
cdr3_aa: CATSRDWRQGGEQYF
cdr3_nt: TGTGCCACCAGCAGAGACTGGCGGCAGGGAGGCGAGCAGTACTTC